The sequence of this T cell receptor beta chain was determined in a study of blood T cells in healthy people across ages. A J-beta primer mix and a sample-barcoded 5' primer were used in a second PCR of roughly 6 to 12 cycles. TCRdb independently ran MiXCR on the 5' RACE reads; one entry per CDR3 protein. In the table there are fewer than 950,000 distinct CDR3 sequences, 35% to 40% of which are singletons. Peripheral blood from each donor was collected in a volume of 8 to 10 milliliters. This CDR3 region has 13 residues. CDR1 is DFQATT, CDR2 SNEGSKA, per germline (reference sequence). Trimming cost V 0 bases and J 5 bases, with 10 bases left between them. This clonotype has more than one count but fewer than ten.

Sequencing was carried out using blood. The TCR was taken from a man aged 18 to 30 in good health. The gene calls are TRBV20-1 and TRBJ1-1; TRBD1 might be the D (5 bases). Here the CDR3 DNA reads TGCAGTGCTAGAGATGAGGGGTGGACTGAAGCTTTCTTT. It yields the protein CSARDEGWTEAFF.